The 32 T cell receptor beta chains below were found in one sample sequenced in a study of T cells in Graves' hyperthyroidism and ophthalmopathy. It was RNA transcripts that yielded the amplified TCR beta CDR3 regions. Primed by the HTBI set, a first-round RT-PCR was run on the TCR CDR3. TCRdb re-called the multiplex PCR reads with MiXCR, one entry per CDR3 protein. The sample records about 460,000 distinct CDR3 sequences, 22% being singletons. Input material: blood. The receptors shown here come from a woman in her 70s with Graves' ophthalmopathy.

The CDR3 region has the DNA TGTGCCAGCAGACGCAGGGGGGGGCGGGACTACACAGATACGCAGTATTTT. This sequence encodes CASRRRGGRDYTDTQYF. The chain links TRBV2 to TRBJ2-3; D is possibly TRBD1 or TRBD2 (7 bases each). Trimming removed 6 bases from V and 2 bases from J, with 21 bases in between. Germline V CDR1 and CDR2: SNHLY, FYNNEI. The length of the CDR3 is 17 residues. Based on the CDR3 plus reference TRBV2 and TRBJ2-3, the full variable domain is EPEVTQTPSHQVTQMGQEVILRCVPISNHLYFYWYRQILGQKVEFLVSFYNNEISEKSEIFDDQFSVERPDGSNFTLKIRSTKLEDSAMYFCASRRRGGRDYTDTQYFGPGTRLTVL.

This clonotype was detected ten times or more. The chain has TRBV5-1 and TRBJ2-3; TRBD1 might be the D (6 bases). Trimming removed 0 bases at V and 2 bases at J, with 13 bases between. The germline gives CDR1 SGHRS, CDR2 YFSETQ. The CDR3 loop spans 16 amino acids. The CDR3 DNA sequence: TGCGCCAGCAGCTTGGGAGGCAGGGGCTCCACAGATACGCAGTATTTT. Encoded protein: CASSLGGRGSTDTQYF.

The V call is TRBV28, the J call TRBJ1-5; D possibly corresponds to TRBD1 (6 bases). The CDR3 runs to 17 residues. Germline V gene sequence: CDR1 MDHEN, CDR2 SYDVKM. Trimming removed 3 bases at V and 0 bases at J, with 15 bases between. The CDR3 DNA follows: TGTGCCAGCAGTTTGGGACACCCGATTGATAGCAATCAGCCCCAGCATTTT. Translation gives CASSLGHPIDSNQPQHF.

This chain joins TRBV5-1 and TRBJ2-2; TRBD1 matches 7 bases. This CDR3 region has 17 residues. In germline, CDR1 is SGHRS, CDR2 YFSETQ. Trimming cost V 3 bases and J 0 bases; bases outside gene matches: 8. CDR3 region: CASSSNRGPTNTGELFF. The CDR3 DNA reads TGCGCCAGCAGCTCGAATAGGGGGCCTACGAACACCGGGGAGCTGTTTTTT.

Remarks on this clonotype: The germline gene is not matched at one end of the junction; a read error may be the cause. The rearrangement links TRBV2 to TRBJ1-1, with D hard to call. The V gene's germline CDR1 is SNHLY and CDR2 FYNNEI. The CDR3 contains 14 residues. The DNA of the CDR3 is TGTGCCAGCAGGGAAGGGCCCGGGGAAGGTCGAGCTTTCTTT. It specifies CASREGPGEGRAFF. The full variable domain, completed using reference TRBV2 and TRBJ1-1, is EPEVTQTPSHQVTQMGQEVILRCVPISNHLYFYWYRQILGQKVEFLVSFYNNEISEKSEIFDDQFSVERPDGSNFTLKIRSTKLEDSAMYFCASREGPGEGRAFFGQGTRLTVV.

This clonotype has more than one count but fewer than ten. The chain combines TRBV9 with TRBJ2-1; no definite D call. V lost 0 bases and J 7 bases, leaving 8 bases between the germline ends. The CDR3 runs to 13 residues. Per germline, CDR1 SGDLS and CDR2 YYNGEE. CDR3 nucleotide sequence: TGTGCCAGCAGCGTAGGACTCCTTAATGAGCAGTTCTTC. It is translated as CASSVGLLNEQFF.

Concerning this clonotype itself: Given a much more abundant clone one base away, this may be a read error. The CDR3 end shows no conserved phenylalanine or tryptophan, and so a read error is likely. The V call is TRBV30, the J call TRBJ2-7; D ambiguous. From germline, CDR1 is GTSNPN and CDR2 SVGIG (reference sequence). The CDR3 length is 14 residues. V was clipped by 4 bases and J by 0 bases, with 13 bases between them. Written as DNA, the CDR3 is TGTGCCTGGAAGGACGTACACAGCTCCTACGAGCAGTACTTA. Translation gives CAWKDVHSSYEQYL.

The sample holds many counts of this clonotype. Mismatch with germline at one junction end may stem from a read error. The CDR3 DNA sequence: TGTGCCAGCAGTGGGACACCTTCGGGGGAACTGTTTTTT. Amino acid sequence: CASSGTPSGELFF. V and J are TRBV27 and TRBJ2-2; the D call may be TRBD1 or TRBD2 (6 bases each). The germline V gene has CDR1 MNHEY and CDR2 SMNVEV (reference sequence). The CDR3 length is 13 residues.

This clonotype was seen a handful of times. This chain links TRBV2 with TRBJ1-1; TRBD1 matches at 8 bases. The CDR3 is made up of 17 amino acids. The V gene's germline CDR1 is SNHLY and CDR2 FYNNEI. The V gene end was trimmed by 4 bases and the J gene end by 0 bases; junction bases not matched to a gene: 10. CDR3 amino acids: CASSGSLRQGMNTEAFF. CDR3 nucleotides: TGTGCCAGCAGTGGGTCCTTAAGACAGGGGATGAACACTGAAGCTTTCTTT.

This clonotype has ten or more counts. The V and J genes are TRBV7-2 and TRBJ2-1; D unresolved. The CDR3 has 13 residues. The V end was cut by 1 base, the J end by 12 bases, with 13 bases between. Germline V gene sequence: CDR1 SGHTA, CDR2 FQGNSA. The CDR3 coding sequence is TGTGCCAGCAGCTTAGTCAAAGGCAGTGGGCAGTTCTTC. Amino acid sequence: CASSLVKGSGQFF.

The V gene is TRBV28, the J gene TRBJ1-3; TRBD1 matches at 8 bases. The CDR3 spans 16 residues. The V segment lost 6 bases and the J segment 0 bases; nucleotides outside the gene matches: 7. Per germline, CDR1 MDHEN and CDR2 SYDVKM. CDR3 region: CASRPGQESSGNTIYF. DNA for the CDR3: TGTGCCAGCAGACCGGGACAGGAGTCCTCTGGAAACACCATATATTTT.

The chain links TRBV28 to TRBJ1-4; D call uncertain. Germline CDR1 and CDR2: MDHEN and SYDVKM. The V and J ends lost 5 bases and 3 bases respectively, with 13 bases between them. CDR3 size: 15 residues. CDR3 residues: CASSAPVSPNEKLFF. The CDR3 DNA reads TGTGCCAGCAGTGCCCCCGTAAGCCCTAATGAAAAACTGTTTTTT. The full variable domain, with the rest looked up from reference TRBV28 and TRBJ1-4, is DVKVTQSSRYLVKRTGEKVFLECVQDMDHENMFWYRQDPGLGLRLIYFSYDVKMKEKGDIPEGYSVSREKKERFSLILESASTNQTSMYLCASSAPVSPNEKLFFGSGTQLSVL.

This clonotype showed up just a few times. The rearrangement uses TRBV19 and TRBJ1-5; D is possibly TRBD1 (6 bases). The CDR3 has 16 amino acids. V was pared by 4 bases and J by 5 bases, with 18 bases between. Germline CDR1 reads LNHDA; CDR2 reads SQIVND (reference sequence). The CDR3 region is CASSRGRQDLYQPQHF. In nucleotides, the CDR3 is TGTGCCAGTAGTAGGGGGCGACAGGACCTTTATCAGCCCCAGCATTTT.

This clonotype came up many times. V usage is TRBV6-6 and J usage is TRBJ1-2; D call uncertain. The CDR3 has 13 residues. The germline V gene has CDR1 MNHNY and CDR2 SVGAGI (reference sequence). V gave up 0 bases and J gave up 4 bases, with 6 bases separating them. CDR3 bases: TGTGCCAGCAGTTACTCGTACAGCTATGGCTACACCTTC. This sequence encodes CASSYSYSYGYTF.

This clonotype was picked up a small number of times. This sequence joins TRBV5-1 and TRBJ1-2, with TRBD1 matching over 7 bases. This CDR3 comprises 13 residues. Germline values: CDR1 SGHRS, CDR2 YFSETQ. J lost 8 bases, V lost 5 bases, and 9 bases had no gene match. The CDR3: CASRMTGSGGYTF. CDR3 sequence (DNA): TGCGCCAGCAGAATGACAGGGTCGGGAGGCTACACCTTC.

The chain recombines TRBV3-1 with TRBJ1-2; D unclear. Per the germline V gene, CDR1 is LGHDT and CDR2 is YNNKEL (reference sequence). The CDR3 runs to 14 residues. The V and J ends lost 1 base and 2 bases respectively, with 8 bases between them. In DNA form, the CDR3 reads TGTGCCAGCAGCCAAGGACCCCCAAACTATGGCTACACCTTC. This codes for CASSQGPPNYGYTF.

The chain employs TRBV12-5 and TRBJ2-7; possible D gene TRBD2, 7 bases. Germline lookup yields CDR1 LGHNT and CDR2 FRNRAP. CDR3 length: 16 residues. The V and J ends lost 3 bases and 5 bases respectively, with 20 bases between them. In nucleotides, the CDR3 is TGTGCTAGTGGTTTAGCGGGACACGTCGCAAAGGACGAGCAGTACTTC. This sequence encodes CASGLAGHVAKDEQYF.

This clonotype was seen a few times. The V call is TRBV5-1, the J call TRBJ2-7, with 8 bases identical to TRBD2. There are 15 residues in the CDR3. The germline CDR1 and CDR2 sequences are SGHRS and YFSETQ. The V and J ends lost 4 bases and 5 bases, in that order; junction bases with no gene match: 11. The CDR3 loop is CASSLTGTRIDEQYF. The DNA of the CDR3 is TGCGCCAGCAGCCTCACCGGGACTAGAATCGACGAGCAGTACTTC.

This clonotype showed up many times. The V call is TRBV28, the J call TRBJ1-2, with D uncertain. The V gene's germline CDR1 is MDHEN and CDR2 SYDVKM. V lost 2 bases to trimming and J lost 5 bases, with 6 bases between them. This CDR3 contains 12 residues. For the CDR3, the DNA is TGTGCCAGCAGTTTAACGATGTATGGCTACACCTTC. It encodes CASSLTMYGYTF.

The CDR3 protein is CASSQGSGAYTDTQYF. CDR3 nucleotide sequence: TGCGCCAGCAGCCAAGGTAGCGGGGCGTACACAGATACGCAGTATTTT. V gene TRBV4-3 combines with J gene TRBJ2-3; TRBD2 matches 8 bases. Per the germline V gene, CDR1 is LGHNA and CDR2 is YSLEER. The ends lost 1 base at V and 2 bases at J; junction bases unmatched: 5. CDR3 size: 16 residues.

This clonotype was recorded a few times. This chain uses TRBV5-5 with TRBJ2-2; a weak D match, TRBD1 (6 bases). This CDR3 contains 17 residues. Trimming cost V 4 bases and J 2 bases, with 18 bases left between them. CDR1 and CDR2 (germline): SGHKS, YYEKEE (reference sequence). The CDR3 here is CASSTPRTDLNTGELFF. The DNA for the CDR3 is TGTGCCAGCAGCACTCCTAGGACAGATCTAAACACCGGGGAGCTGTTTTTT.

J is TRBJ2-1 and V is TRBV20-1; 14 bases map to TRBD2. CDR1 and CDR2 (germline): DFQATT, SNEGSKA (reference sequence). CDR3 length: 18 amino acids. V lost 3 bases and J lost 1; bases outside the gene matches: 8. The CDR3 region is CSASGLAGGSLSYNEQFF. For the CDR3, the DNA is TGCAGTGCTAGTGGACTAGCGGGAGGCTCCCTTTCCTACAATGAGCAGTTCTTC.

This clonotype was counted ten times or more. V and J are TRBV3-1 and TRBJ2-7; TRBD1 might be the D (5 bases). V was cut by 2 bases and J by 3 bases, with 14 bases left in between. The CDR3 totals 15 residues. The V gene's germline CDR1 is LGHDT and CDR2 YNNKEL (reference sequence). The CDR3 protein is CASSQRGGSVYEQYF. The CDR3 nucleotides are TGTGCCAGCAGCCAAAGGGGTGGTTCGGTCTACGAGCAGTACTTC.

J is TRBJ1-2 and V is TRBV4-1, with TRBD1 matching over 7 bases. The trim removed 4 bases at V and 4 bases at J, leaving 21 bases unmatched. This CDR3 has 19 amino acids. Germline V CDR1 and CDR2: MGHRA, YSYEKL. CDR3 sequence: CASSRAIGTAPGGFYGYTF. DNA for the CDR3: TGCGCCAGCAGCCGTGCGATCGGGACAGCGCCGGGCGGGTTCTATGGCTACACCTTC.

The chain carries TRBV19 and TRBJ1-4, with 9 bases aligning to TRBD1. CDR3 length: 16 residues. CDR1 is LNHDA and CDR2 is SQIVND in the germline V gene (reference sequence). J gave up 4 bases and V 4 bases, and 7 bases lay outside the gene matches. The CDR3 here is CASSSWGTGINEKLFF. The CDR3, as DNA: TGTGCCAGTAGTAGTTGGGGGACAGGGATTAATGAAAAACTGTTTTTT. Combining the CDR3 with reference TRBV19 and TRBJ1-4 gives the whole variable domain DGGITQSPKYLFRKEGQNVTLSCEQNLNHDAMYWYRQDPGQGLRLIYYSQIVNDFQKGDIAEGYSVSREKKESFPLTVTSAQKNPTAFYLCASSSWGTGINEKLFFGSGTQLSVL.

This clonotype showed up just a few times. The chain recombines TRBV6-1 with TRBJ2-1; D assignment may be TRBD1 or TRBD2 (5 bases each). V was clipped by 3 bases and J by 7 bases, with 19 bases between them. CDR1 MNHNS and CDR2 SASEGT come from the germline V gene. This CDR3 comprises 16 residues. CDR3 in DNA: TGTGCCAGCAGTGAGGCCATTGGGCAGGGAGTTAATGAGCAGTTCTTC. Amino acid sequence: CASSEAIGQGVNEQFF.

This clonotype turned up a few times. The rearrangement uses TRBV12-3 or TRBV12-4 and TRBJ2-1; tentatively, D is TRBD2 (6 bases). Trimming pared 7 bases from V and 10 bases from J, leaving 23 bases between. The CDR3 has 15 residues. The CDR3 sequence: CASISGGTLLSEQFF. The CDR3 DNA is TGTGCCAGCATTTCAGGAGGGACCCTCCTATCCGAGCAGTTCTTC.

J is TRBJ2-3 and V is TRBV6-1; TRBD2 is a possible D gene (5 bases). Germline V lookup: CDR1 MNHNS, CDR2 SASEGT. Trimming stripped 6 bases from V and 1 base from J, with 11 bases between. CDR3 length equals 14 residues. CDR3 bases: TGTGCCAGCAGACAGCGGTTAGGCACAGATACGCAGTATTTT. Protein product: CASRQRLGTDTQYF.

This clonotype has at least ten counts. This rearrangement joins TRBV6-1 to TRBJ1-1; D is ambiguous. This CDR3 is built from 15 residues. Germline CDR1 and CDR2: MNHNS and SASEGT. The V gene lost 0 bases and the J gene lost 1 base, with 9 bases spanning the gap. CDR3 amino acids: CASSEAVSRNTEAFF. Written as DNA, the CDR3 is TGTGCCAGCAGTGAAGCGGTCAGCAGGAACACTGAAGCTTTCTTT.

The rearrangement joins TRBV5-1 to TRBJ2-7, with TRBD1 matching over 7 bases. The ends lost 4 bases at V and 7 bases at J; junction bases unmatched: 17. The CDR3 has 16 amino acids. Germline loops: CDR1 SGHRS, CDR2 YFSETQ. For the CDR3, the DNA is TGCGCCAGCAGCCGGAGAGGGACAGCTTCTCTGGAAGAGCAGTACTTC. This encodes CASSRRGTASLEEQYF.

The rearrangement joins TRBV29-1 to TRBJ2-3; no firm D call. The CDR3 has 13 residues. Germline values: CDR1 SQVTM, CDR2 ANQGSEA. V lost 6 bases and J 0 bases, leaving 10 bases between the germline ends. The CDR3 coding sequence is TGCAGCGTCCCATTCGATAGCACAGATACGCAGTATTTT. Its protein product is CSVPFDSTDTQYF.

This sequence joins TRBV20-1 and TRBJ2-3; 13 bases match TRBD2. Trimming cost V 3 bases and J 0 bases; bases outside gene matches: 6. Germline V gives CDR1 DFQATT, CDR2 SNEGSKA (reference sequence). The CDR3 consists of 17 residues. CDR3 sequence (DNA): TGCAGTGCTAGGGCCCAGGGACTAGCGGGAAGCACAGATACGCAGTATTTT. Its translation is CSARAQGLAGSTDTQYF.